Listed below are T cell receptor beta chains from one sample, sequenced in a study of vaccination and CD4 T cells after COVID-19. TCRdb ran MiXCR on the PCR reads and lists one entry per CDR3 protein. The data contain about 20,000 distinct CDR3 sequences, 53% of them singletons. These receptors are not linked to any known antigen. The sequences come from CD4+ T cells from blood, cultured in vitro, collected before SARS-CoV-2 vaccination. Receptors originate from a human donor who had recovered from COVID-19. Each CDR3 is given with its conserved first and last residue. D genes are given only for firm matches. Only part of the rows carry a size: once, few, many, or a class if the clone is expanded.

d_call	clone_size	j_call	v_call	cdr3_nt	cdr3_aa
TRBD2	-	TRBJ2-4	TRBV28	TGTGCCAGCCATCAGCGGGACGCCAAAAACATTCAGTACTTC	CASHQRDAKNIQYF
TRBD1	-	TRBJ1-6	TRBV27	TGTGCCAGCAGAAGCCAGGGGGTTAATTCACCCCTCCACTTT	CASRSQGVNSPLHF
-	few	TRBJ2-3	TRBV24-1	TGTGCCACCAGTGACAGGTCTAGCGTTATATCAGATACGCAGTATTTT	CATSDRSSVISDTQYF
-	few	TRBJ1-2	TRBV6-1	TGTGCCAGCAGTCAGACAGAGCCCTATGGCTACACCTTC	CASSQTEPYGYTF
-	few	TRBJ1-1	TRBV21-1	TGTGCCAGCAGCCATGACACGGAGAACACTGAAGCTTTCTTT	CASSHDTENTEAFF
TRBD2	-	TRBJ2-2	TRBV20-1	TGCAGTGCTAGTCTAGCGGGAATGGCCGGGGAGCTGTTTTTT	CSASLAGMAGELFF
-	-	TRBJ1-6	TRBV7-3	TGTGCCAGCAGCTTAGTCAACGGTTCACCCCTCCACTTT	CASSLVNGSPLHF
-	-	TRBJ2-1	TRBV10-1	TGCGCCAGCAGTGAGTCGACGGGCCCGAGCTCCTACAATGAGCAGTTCTTC	CASSESTGPSSYNEQFF
-	few	TRBJ1-2	TRBV20-1	TGCAGTGCTAGACCTACCTTGGGGGGGGCGTATGGCTACACCTTC	CSARPTLGGAYGYTF
TRBD1	-	TRBJ2-2	TRBV20-1	TGCAGTGCAACAGGACAGGGGGTTTATACCGGGGAGCTGTTTTTT	CSATGQGVYTGELFF
-	-	TRBJ2-3	TRBV6-1	TGTGCCAGCAGGTCGGGAGCCACAGATACGCAGTATTTT	CASRSGATDTQYF
-	-	TRBJ2-3	TRBV10-2	TGCGCCAGCAGACACACAGATACGCAGTATTTT	CASRHTDTQYF
-	few	TRBJ1-1	TRBV27	TGTGCCAGCAGTTTTAGTTATCGGGGTTCTTCTGAAGCTTTCTTT	CASSFSYRGSSEAFF
TRBD1	few	TRBJ2-7	TRBV7-2	TGTGCCAGCAGCCCTGGACAGGGGCTATACGAGCAGTACTTC	CASSPGQGLYEQYF
-	-	TRBJ2-7	TRBV11-3	TGTGCCAGCAGCTTGTCCCATAATTACGAGCAGTACTTC	CASSLSHNYEQYF
-	-	TRBJ2-7	TRBV7-9	TGTGCCAGCAACTACCGGGGTGGCGAGCAGTACTTC	CASNYRGGEQYF